This T cell receptor (beta chain) was sequenced during a study of blood T cells in healthy people across ages (dated by TCRdb to between 2015 and 2017). With regard to the full study: In model experiments, template switching captured about one uniquely barcoded TCR beta cDNA molecule for every two T cells. To track age-related changes in TCR beta repertoire diversity, the study relied on deep sequencing normalized with unique cDNA molecular identifiers. The donors were split into four age groups: young (average 16 years), middle-aged (nearly 40), aged (roughly 60) and long-lived (about 74). Using the same blood draw, the study looked at two additional independent replicas of 1 million unique cDNA reads for two donors, one aged 18 to 30 and the other aged 80 or older. What the authors observed across the whole study: Donor CMV infection status was unknown, potentially confounding age-related changes in expanded clonotypes. Estimates of total diversity from one million sequenced T cells were regarded as lower bounds and underestimates. Observed TCR beta diversity per million T cells fell roughly linearly with age, and a significant reduction was already apparent by age roughly 40. Conclusive comparison of naive and antigen-experienced compartments was prevented by the profiling of bulk unsorted PBMCs. Compared with the aged group, more naive CD4+ T cells, fewer expanded clones and increased TCR diversity were shown by the long-lived group, suggesting age selection. Observed TCR beta diversity correlated strongly with the percentage of naive T cells measured by flow cytometry.

CDR1 and CDR2 are read off the germline V gene as MNHEY and SVGAGI. The CDR3 starts with the cysteine, ends with the phenylalanine, and has 13 residues. The kept DNA is CDR3 alone, 39 bases in frame from the first base. Between the V and J ends, shortened by 6 bases and 8 bases respectively, the junction contains 16 bases. Libraries were constructed by 5' RACE. Data came from an Illumina HiSeq 2500. A second about 7 to 12 cycle PCR used a sample-barcoded 5' primer and a J-beta primer mix. Each TCR beta cDNA molecule received a unique molecular identifier from a template-switch 5' adaptor carrying 12 random nucleotides. Each sample yielded at least 2.5 million CDR3-containing paired-end reads. First-strand cDNA synthesis was performed from all RNA using the Mint cDNA synthesis kit, with priming by a TRBC-specific oligonucleotide. All cDNA was treated with uracil-DNA glycosylase and then went through a first 18-cycle PCR with the universal primers M1SS and BC2_uni_R. In the source study's methods: Each sample was normalized by randomly selecting 1 million high-quality reads, each carrying a distinct molecular identifier. Instead of being binned into consensus sequences, reads with shared molecular identifiers were discarded. MiTCR, run with a Q25 quality threshold and the strictest error-elimination algorithm, handled CDR3 identification, clonotype clustering and error correction. Lower-bound total TCR beta diversity was estimated with a nonparametric unseen species model using Euler transformation. Clones were called with MiXCR by TCRdb after fastp trimmed the public reads at Q25, and only in-frame beta chains were retained. Each record represents a unique CDR3 protein, reported with the most common genes and DNA among its rows. What appears here as the V and J calls and clone size reflects TCRdb's work, not the paper's. Across this sample there are 700,000 to 900,000 distinct CDR3 sequences, with more than 25% seen only once. Of the sample, about 3% falls within the top ten clones.

Systemically healthy Caucasian individuals from Russia, 39 in total and aged roughly 6 to 100 years, were included as donors. Each donor gave ten milliliters of peripheral blood, collected into EDTA-treated Vacutainer tubes. PBMCs were isolated by Ficoll-Paque density-gradient centrifugation, with at least 7 million obtained per sample. Trizol reagent was used to extract total RNA from PBMCs, with at least 5 micrograms per sample. For every donor, an aliquot of PBMCs went through flow cytometry to measure the percentages of naive CD45RAhigh/CD27high T cells. This clonotype has just a few counts. Its antigen is unknown. No much larger clone exists at a distance of one base, and base qualities are not known. These same records also appear under a second study, on T cells of mothers and their children. As that second paper reports: Nine systemically healthy Caucasian individuals, comprising three mothers and their six children, were included as donors. cDNA synthesis consumed the entire amount of extracted RNA, loaded at approximately 1.6 ug RNA in each 15 ul reaction. Sample barcodes and 2-4 random nucleotides were added via the M1S primer in the second PCR. More than 8 million TCR beta CDR3 reads were obtained from each mother, and roughly 3 million reads were obtained from each child. Thymic selection shapes the output of TCR recombination in a similar way in related and unrelated pairs, and inherited differences have a minor effect. Related mother-child pairs always showed normalized repertoire overlap that was slightly higher than in unrelated mother-child pairs, though the difference was never significant. Persistent microchimeric T cell clones were not detected, at a sensitivity of approximately 100 clones per million clonotypes. Deep NGS was used in the study to compare the TCR beta repertoires of mothers and children and to look for features that separate related mother-child pairs from unrelated individuals. Mothers averaged about 37 +/- 4 years of age and children averaged around 10 +/- 4 years. After adapter ligation was performed with NEBNext reagents, the libraries were sequenced on an Illumina HiSeq 2000 with 100+100 nt paired-end reads. Mother and child libraries were prepared a month apart and sequenced in separate runs to prevent cross-contamination. For each donor, somewhere between roughly 500,000 and 2,100,000 distinct TCR beta clonotypes were identified. Naive TCR beta clonotypes were estimated from low-frequency clonotypes matched to each donor's FACS-determined naive share, without sorting.

The sequenced sample consisted of blood. This sequence uses TRBV6-5 and TRBJ1-2; a confident D gene designation cannot be given. The TCR comes from a boy younger than 18 in good health. Here is the DNA: TGTGCCAGCAGGCCCCGGTTGGAGTCGGGCTACACCTTC. Its translation reads: CASRPRLESGYTF.